This T cell receptor (beta chain) appears in the sequencing data of a study of T cell changes during pregnancy in multiple sclerosis. There are 12 residues in the CDR3. The germline CDR1 and CDR2 sequences are MNHNY and SVGAGI (reference sequence). V was pared by 2 bases and J by 2 bases, with 2 bases between. Sequencing was performed with immunoSEQ multiplex PCR; in TCRdb, only in-frame clones are kept and a portion is missing. Of about 70,000 clones listed, less than 95% are singletons. Sequencing was performed on peripheral blood, taken in the third trimester of pregnancy. The TCR originated in a female donor with multiple sclerosis, enrolled in a pregnancy study. The chain uses TRBV6-6 and TRBJ2-3; D is ambiguous. The CDR3 protein is CASSYLTDTQYF. The CDR3 DNA reads TGTGCCAGCAGTTACCTCACAGATACGCAGTATTTT.